A selection of T cell receptor beta chains follows, all from one sample in a study of blood T cell repertoires in COVID-19. Using immunoSEQ multiplex PCR, the repertoire was profiled, and TCRdb retains in-frame clones only, with some absent. The sample lists approximately 100,000 clones; around nine tenths were seen once. Sequenced material: peripheral blood. All receptors derive from a woman aged 80 or over in a cohort sampled during active COVID-19. The CDR3 runs from the conserved cysteine through the conserved F or W. A D gene is named only where the DNA matches it firmly. Expanded clones get a size class; other rows say once, few or many, or leave the size out.

d_call | j_call | clone_size | v_call | cdr3_nt | cdr3_aa
- | TRBJ2-3 | - | TRBV13 | TGTGCCAGCAGCTTAGTCGTGGGGCCAAGCACAGATACGCAGTATTTT | CASSLVVGPSTDTQYF
TRBD1 | TRBJ1-5 | few | TRBV29-1 | TGCAGCGTTGGAGAGACAGGGGGCGGTCAGCCCCAGCATTTT | CSVGETGGGQPQHF
TRBD1 | TRBJ2-7 | - | TRBV19 | TGTGCCAGTAGTACCTCGGGACAGGGGGCGAATGGGGAGCAGTACTTC | CASSTSGQGANGEQYF
- | TRBJ1-4 | - | TRBV2 | TGTGCCAGCAGTGAACAGGGCCCTAATGAAAAACTGTTTTTT | CASSEQGPNEKLFF
TRBD1 | TRBJ1-5 | - | TRBV25-1 | TGTGCCAGCAGTGGAACAGGGGAGAGTGATCAGCCCCAGCATTTT | CASSGTGESDQPQHF
- | TRBJ2-7 | - | TRBV6-5 | TGTGCCACTAAGACAGGAGGCCCGTACGAGCAGTACTTC | CATKTGGPYEQYF
- | TRBJ2-1 | - | TRBV5-1 | TGCGCCAGCATCTCGGACCCGGACTACACAAATGAGCAGTTCTTC | CASISDPDYTNEQFF
- | TRBJ2-5 | - | TRBV20-1 | TGCAGTGCTAGCGGGGGTGAGACCCAGTACTTC | CSASGGETQYF
- | TRBJ2-2 | - | TRBV29-1 | TGCAGCGGCGGGCCCCATGGCGGGGAGCTGTTTTTT | CSGGPHGGELFF
- | TRBJ1-4 | - | TRBV5-6 | TGTGCCAGCAGCTTGGTGCAGGGTAGTAATGAAAAACTGTTTTTT | CASSLVQGSNEKLFF
- | TRBJ2-7 | - | TRBV21-1 | TGTGCCAGCAGCAATGCCTTGGCCAGATACTACGAGCAGTACTTC | CASSNALARYYEQYF
- | TRBJ1-5 | - | TRBV10-3 | TGTGCCATCAGGGACCAGGGTAGCAATCAGCCCCAGCATTTT | CAIRDQGSNQPQHF
TRBD1 | TRBJ2-7 | - | TRBV27 | TGTGCCAGCAGTCTCACGGGACAGGTATTCTACGAGCAGTACTTC | CASSLTGQVFYEQYF
- | TRBJ1-1 | once | TRBV10-1 | TGCGCCAGCAGTCCGAGTCTGAACACTGAAGCTTTCTTT | CASSPSLNTEAFF
- | TRBJ2-1 | - | TRBV24-1 | TGTGCCACCAGTGATTCATCACAGGGCTCCCATGAGCAGTTCTTC | CATSDSSQGSHEQFF
- | TRBJ1-1 | - | TRBV27 | TGTGCCAGCAGTTGGGGCGGGAACACTGAAGCTTTCTTT | CASSWGGNTEAFF
- | TRBJ2-7 | - | TRBV5-1 | TGCGCCAGCAGCTTGGGGCTCTCCGAGCAGTACTTC | CASSLGLSEQYF
- | TRBJ2-6 | - | TRBV19 | TGTGCCAGTAGGGACAGCCTTTACTCTGGGGCCAACGTCCTGACTTTC | CASRDSLYSGANVLTF
- | TRBJ2-7 | - | TRBV7-3 | TGTGCCAGCAGCTCCACGACAGCGTACGAGCAGTACTTC | CASSSTTAYEQYF
- | TRBJ2-7 | once | TRBV18 | TGTGCCAGCTCACCAACCTTGGACAGACCCTACGAGCAGTACTTC | CASSPTLDRPYEQYF
- | TRBJ2-3 | - | TRBV19 | TGTGCCAGTCGGTCAGTTGCAGGGGGCACAGATACGCAGTATTTT | CASRSVAGGTDTQYF
TRBD1 | TRBJ2-5 | few | TRBV9 | TGTGCCAGCAGCGCTATCGACAGGGGCCAAGAGACCCAGTACTTC | CASSAIDRGQETQYF
- | TRBJ1-3 | - | TRBV7-9 | TGTGCCAGCGGACGGGACAGAAACACCATATATTTT | CASGRDRNTIYF
TRBD1 | TRBJ2-5 | - | TRBV18 | TGTGCCAGCTCACCACTCGCGACAGGGGTCGGCCAAGAGACCCAGTACTTC | CASSPLATGVGQETQYF
TRBD1 | TRBJ1-2 | - | TRBV7-8 | TGTGCCAGCAGCCGAGACCCGGGACAGGGAGGCTACACCTTC | CASSRDPGQGGYTF
- | TRBJ1-4 | once | TRBV5-1 | TGCGCCAGCAGCTTGGGAGGGACTGCAACTAATGAAAAACTGTTTTTT | CASSLGGTATNEKLFF
- | TRBJ2-6 | - | TRBV3-1/TRBV3-2 | TGTGCCAGCAGCCAAGCCGTTTCCTCTGGGGCCAACGTCCTGACTTTC | CASSQAVSSGANVLTF
- | TRBJ2-1 | - | TRBV10-3 | TGTGCCATCGGTCCCCGCAGAGAGCAGTTCTTC | CAIGPRREQFF
- | TRBJ2-1 | - | TRBV6-5 | TGTGCCAGCAGTCTCACTACCCTCTCCTACAATGAGCAGTTCTTC | CASSLTTLSYNEQFF
- | TRBJ2-7 | - | TRBV5-1 | TGCGCGAGTTCCCTTCAGGGGAACTACGAGCAGTACTTC | CASSLQGNYEQYF
- | TRBJ2-5 | once | TRBV29-1 | TGCAGCGTTGAAGATGATCTGGCGGGATTTGGCGAGACCCAGTACTTC | CSVEDDLAGFGETQYF
- | TRBJ1-3 | - | TRBV9 | TGTGCCAGCAGCTCAGAAAAAGGACAGACCGTTTTATATTTT | CASSSEKGQTVLYF
- | TRBJ1-1 | - | TRBV24-1 | TGTGCCACCAGTCCCGTCCGGGGGTCTAACACTGAAGCTTTCTTT | CATSPVRGSNTEAFF
- | TRBJ2-7 | - | TRBV13 | TGTGCCAGCAGCTTAGTCGGGTCTAACTACGAGCAGTACTTC | CASSLVGSNYEQYF
TRBD1 | TRBJ2-3 | - | TRBV5-1 | TGCGCCACGGGACAGGGAAGTCCAGATACGCAGTATTTT | CATGQGSPDTQYF
- | TRBJ2-7 | once | TRBV12-3/TRBV12-4 | TGTGCCAGCAGTTTCCCAGGCGAGCAGTACTTC | CASSFPGEQYF
- | TRBJ2-7 | - | TRBV11-3 | TGTGCCAGCAGCTTAACAGGGTACCACGAGCAGTACTTC | CASSLTGYHEQYF
TRBD1 | TRBJ2-4 | - | TRBV7-9 | TGTGCCAGCAGCTCCGGACAGGGAAACATTCAGTACTTC | CASSSGQGNIQYF
- | TRBJ1-2 | - | TRBV7-2 | TGTGCCAGCAGCTTAGGACCCGGGGGGGTCTATGGCTACACCTTC | CASSLGPGGVYGYTF
- | TRBJ1-2 | - | TRBV9 | TGTGCCAGCAGCTCAGGGGCAGGGTCCACGAACTATGGCTACACCTTC | CASSSGAGSTNYGYTF
- | TRBJ2-7 | - | TRBV7-2 | TGTGCCAGCAGCTCACGAGGGTGGCGGGTGGGATACGAGCAGTACTTC | CASSSRGWRVGYEQYF
- | TRBJ2-1 | - | TRBV24-1 | TGTGCCACCAGCATGGGCAGCAGTGGTTCCTACAATGAGCAGTTCTTC | CATSMGSSGSYNEQFF